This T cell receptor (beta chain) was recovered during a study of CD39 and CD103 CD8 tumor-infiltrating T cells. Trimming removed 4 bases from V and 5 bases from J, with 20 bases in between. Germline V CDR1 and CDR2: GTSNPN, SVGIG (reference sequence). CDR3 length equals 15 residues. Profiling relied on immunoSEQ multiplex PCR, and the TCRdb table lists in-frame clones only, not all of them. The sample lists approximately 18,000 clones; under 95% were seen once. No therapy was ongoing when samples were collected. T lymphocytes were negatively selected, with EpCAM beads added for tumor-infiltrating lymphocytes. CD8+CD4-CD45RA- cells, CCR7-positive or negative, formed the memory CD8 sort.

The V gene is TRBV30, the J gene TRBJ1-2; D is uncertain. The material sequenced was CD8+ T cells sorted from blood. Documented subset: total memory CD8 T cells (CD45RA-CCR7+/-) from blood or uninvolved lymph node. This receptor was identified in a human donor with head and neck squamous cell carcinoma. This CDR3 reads CAWIIAERLFYGYTF. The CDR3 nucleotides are TGTGCCTGGATCATAGCAGAGAGGCTGTTTTATGGCTACACCTTC.